This T cell receptor beta chain emerged from a study of shared clonotypes between healthy human individuals. Study-wide points: Several donors had 5% to 6.5% of their naive CD4 clonotypes in common.

Looked up from germline, CDR1 is SEHNR and CDR2 is FQNEAQ (reference sequence). There are 11 residues in the CDR3. V was clipped by 5 bases and J by 10 bases, with 9 bases between them. Comment on this clone: Its antigen is not known. The same CDR3 is also encoded by other DNA sequences in this sample.

Assay used: immunoSEQ multiplex PCR; TCRdb lists only in-frame clones, some missing. Of 600,000 to 750,000 clones in the sample, over 55% are singletons; the top ten hold 1.8%. Sequenced material: memory CD4+ T cells sorted from blood. Regarding subset: CD45RA-negative fraction. The V and J genes are TRBV7-9 and TRBJ2-1; D is perhaps TRBD1 or TRBD2 (6 bases each). This receptor was obtained from a woman in her twenties or thirties in good health. CDR3 nucleotide sequence: TGTGCCAGCAGCCCCGGGGGCGAGCAGTTCTTC. It specifies CASSPGGEQFF.